Following are 25 T cell receptor beta chains from one sample sequenced in a study of shared clonotypes between healthy human individuals. Using immunoSEQ multiplex PCR, the repertoire was profiled, and TCRdb retains in-frame clones only, with some absent. The sample includes 1.4 million to 1.5 million clones, 96% of them seen just once. The sequenced sample consisted of naive CD4+ T cells sorted from blood. Documented subset: CD45RA+ positively selected. These receptor sequences come from a man aged 25 to 40 in good health.

This clone was counted once. The chain couples TRBV19 to TRBJ2-1; the D is unclear. Germline V lookup: CDR1 LNHDA, CDR2 SQIVND (reference sequence). This CDR3 comprises 13 residues. V lost 3 bases to trimming and J lost 2 bases, with 5 bases between them. DNA for the CDR3: TGTGCCAGTAGTATGGCGGCCTACAATGAGCAGTTCTTC. This sequence encodes CASSMAAYNEQFF.

The chain recombines TRBV6-5 with TRBJ2-7; 10 nucleotides align to TRBD1. CDR3 length equals 15 residues. J gave up 4 bases and V 6 bases, and 9 bases lay outside the gene matches. Looked up from germline, CDR1 is MNHEY and CDR2 is SVGAGI. The CDR3 sequence is CASRDTGTGVYEQYF. CDR3 in DNA: TGTGCCAGCAGAGACACCGGGACAGGGGTTTACGAGCAGTACTTC.

The chain has TRBV6-5 and TRBJ2-1; D is ambiguous. The germline V gene encodes CDR1 MNHEY and CDR2 SVGAGI. V dropped 0 bases and J dropped 9 bases, with 9 bases sitting between them. This CDR3 comprises 13 residues. The DNA of the CDR3 is TGTGCCAGCAGTTACTCGTTCTCCACTGAGCAGTTCTTC. This gives the protein CASSYSFSTEQFF.

The gene calls are TRBV29-1 and TRBJ1-1; 7 bases are a match to TRBD1. Germline V lookup: CDR1 SQVTM, CDR2 ANQGSEA. The CDR3 loop spans 15 amino acids. V was clipped by 5 bases and J by 7 bases; unmatched bases: 16. DNA of the CDR3: TGCAGCGTTTGGGACAGCGTAGTAAAGCCCTATGAAGCTTTCTTT. It encodes CSVWDSVVKPYEAFF.

In the case of this clone: Other DNA sequences of this sample code for an identical CDR3. The chain is built from TRBV5-1 and TRBJ2-1; 10 nucleotides agree with TRBD2. Germline values: CDR1 SGHRS, CDR2 YFSETQ. J gave up 4 bases and V 0 bases, and 4 bases lay outside the gene matches. The CDR3 consists of 16 residues. CDR3 coding DNA: TGCGCCAGCAGCTTGGGGCTAGCGGGAGTGTACAATGAGCAGTTCTTC. Encoded protein: CASSLGLAGVYNEQFF. The whole variable domain, remainder taken from reference TRBV5-1 and TRBJ2-1, is KAGVTQTPRYLIKTRGQQVTLSCSPISGHRSVSWYQQTPGQGLQFLFEYFSETQRNKGNFPGRFSGRQFSNSRSEMNVSTLELGDSALYLCASSLGLAGVYNEQFFGPGTRLTVL.

CDR3 protein: CASTSTSGASYNEQFF. In nucleotides, the CDR3 is TGTGCCAGCACGTCCACTAGCGGGGCCTCCTACAATGAGCAGTTCTTC. J is TRBJ2-1 and V is TRBV28; 10 positions match TRBD2. Trimming at V came to 7 bases and at J to 0 bases, leaving 6 bases not matched to a gene. Germline assignment: CDR1 MDHEN and CDR2 SYDVKM. The CDR3 covers 16 residues.

This rearrangement joins TRBV28 to TRBJ2-7; no clear D gene. This CDR3 has 13 amino acids. Deletions cut 2 bases from V and 3 bases from J, with 8 bases between. Germline V lookup: CDR1 MDHEN, CDR2 SYDVKM. CDR3 loop: CASSLGVVYEQYF. Here the CDR3 DNA reads TGTGCCAGCAGTTTAGGGGTAGTCTACGAGCAGTACTTC.

The chain carries TRBV11-2 and TRBJ2-7, with D possibly being TRBD1 (5 bases). The CDR3 sequence is 14 residues long. Trimming removed 5 bases from V and 2 bases from J, with 13 bases in between. Germline V gives CDR1 SGHAT, CDR2 FQNNGV. The chain's CDR3 is CASSLWGSTYEQYF. CDR3 in DNA: TGTGCCAGCAGCCTGTGGGGCAGTACCTACGAGCAGTACTTC.

The V gene is TRBV2, the J gene TRBJ1-4; TRBD1 is a possible D gene (6 bases). The V end lost 6 bases, the J end lost 6 bases, and 11 bases lay between the germline ends. The CDR3 spans 13 residues. Germline V CDR1 and CDR2: SNHLY, FYNNEI. This CDR3 is CASRTGIYEKLFF. The CDR3 DNA is TGTGCCAGCAGAACAGGGATATATGAAAAACTGTTTTTT.

The chain is built from TRBV19 and TRBJ2-1, with D perhaps matching TRBD2 (5 bases). The germline V gene has CDR1 LNHDA and CDR2 SQIVND (reference sequence). V lost 3 bases and J 6 bases, leaving 15 bases between the germline ends. The length of the CDR3 is 15 residues. Here the CDR3 DNA reads TGTGCCAGTAGTATTGGGGTAGCGTTAGCCAATGAGCAGTTCTTC. The encoded protein is CASSIGVALANEQFF.

The V call is TRBV27, the J call TRBJ2-7, with 8 bases identical to TRBD2. The CDR3 runs to 15 residues. J lost 0 bases, V lost 7 bases, and 8 bases had no gene match. Germline CDR1 and CDR2: MNHEY and SMNVEV (reference sequence). This chain's CDR3 is CASMYLSGSSYEQYF. CDR3 coding DNA: TGTGCCAGCATGTACCTAAGCGGGAGCTCCTACGAGCAGTACTTC.

This chain links TRBV7-2 with TRBJ2-1, with 9 bases that match TRBD2. Germline values: CDR1 SGHTA, CDR2 FQGNSA. There are 15 residues in the CDR3. V shed 1 base, J shed 9 bases, and the junction held 7 bases outside the gene matches. CDR3 bases: TGTGCCAGCAGCTTAGTGCCCCTAGCGGGAATTGAGCAGTTCTTC. Protein product: CASSLVPLAGIEQFF.

The chain carries TRBV19 and TRBJ1-5, with D unresolved. This CDR3 is built from 16 residues. CDR1 and CDR2 from the germline V gene are LNHDA and SQIVND (reference sequence). V was cut by 4 bases and J by 5 bases, with 18 bases left in between. The CDR3 loop reads CASSTSRQVRYQPQHF. In nucleotides, the CDR3 is TGTGCCAGTAGTACCTCCCGGCAGGTACGATATCAGCCCCAGCATTTT.

For this clone: Other DNA variants within this sample encode the same CDR3. The genes are TRBV20-1 and TRBJ2-1, with unresolved D. CDR3 size: 11 residues. Germline V gene lookup returns CDR1 DFQATT and CDR2 SNEGSKA (reference sequence). Trimming shortened V by 3 bases and J by 5 bases, and 5 bases separated the two germline ends. This chain's CDR3 is CSARPDNEQFF. CDR3 coding DNA: TGCAGTGCTAGGCCCGACAATGAGCAGTTCTTC.

The chain employs TRBV9 and TRBJ2-1; 11 nucleotides match TRBD2. The trim removed 3 bases at V and 10 bases at J, leaving 9 bases unmatched. The CDR3 spans 15 residues. From germline, CDR1 is SGDLS and CDR2 YYNGEE. CDR3: CASSAPASGGREQFF. CDR3 nucleotide sequence: TGTGCCAGCAGCGCCCCTGCTAGCGGGGGGCGGGAGCAGTTCTTC.

This clone was seen once. Other nucleotide sequences from this sample produce the same CDR3. Here the CDR3 reads CASSFGATNEKLFF. The CDR3 nucleotides are TGTGCCAGCAGCTTCGGTGCTACTAATGAAAAACTGTTTTTT. The genes are TRBV7-9 and TRBJ1-4; D remains unclear. Germline V gives CDR1 SEHNR, CDR2 FQNEAQ (reference sequence). This CDR3 contains 14 residues. V was trimmed by 3 bases and J by 2 bases, leaving 7 bases between them. Complete variable domain (other parts from reference TRBV7-9 and TRBJ1-4): DTGVSQNPRHKITKRGQNVTFRCDPISEHNRLYWYRQTLGQGPEFLTYFQNEAQLEKSRLLSDRFSAERPKGSFSTLEIQRTEQGDSAMYLCASSFGATNEKLFFGSGTQLSVL.

The CDR3 nucleotides read TGTGCCAGCAGCGCGGACAGGGGGCTTGGAGATACGCAGTATTTT. Its translation: CASSADRGLGDTQYF. This chain joins TRBV9 and TRBJ2-3; 11 nucleotides align to TRBD1. CDR1 and CDR2 from the germline V gene are SGDLS and YYNGEE. V shed 3 bases and J 5 bases; nucleotides not matched to a gene: 5. This CDR3 is built from 15 residues.

The chain employs TRBV7-2 and TRBJ1-2; D is undetermined. In germline, CDR1 is SGHTA, CDR2 FQGNSA. This CDR3 is built from 15 residues. V lost 6 bases, J lost 8 bases, and 22 bases lay in between. The CDR3 DNA follows: TGTGCCAGCAGGCACCCCGTGGGTACAACTAGAGGCTACACCTTC. Translated, it gives CASRHPVGTTRGYTF.

The chain links TRBV7-9 to TRBJ2-7; 9 nucleotides align to TRBD1. With V trimmed by 2 bases and J by 1 base, 3 bases remained unmatched. The CDR3 is 15 amino acids. The V gene's germline CDR1 is SEHNR and CDR2 FQNEAQ (reference sequence). The DNA for the CDR3 is TGTGCCAGCAGCTTAAACAGGGGGCTTTCCTACGAGCAGTACTTC. Encoded protein: CASSLNRGLSYEQYF.

With regard to this clone: Other DNA sequences from this sample encode an identical CDR3 as well. V gene TRBV28 combines with J gene TRBJ1-2; D not resolved. From germline, CDR1 is MDHEN and CDR2 SYDVKM. The V gene lost 2 bases and the J gene lost 2 bases, with 6 bases spanning the gap. The CDR3 extends over 13 amino acids. The DNA of the CDR3 is TGTGCCAGCAGTTTAGGGGTCAACTATGGCTACACCTTC. Amino acid sequence: CASSLGVNYGYTF.

The V and J genes are TRBV15 and TRBJ2-4; 7 nucleotides agree with TRBD2. The CDR3 has 16 amino acids. V dropped 6 bases and J dropped 1; count of bases not matched to a gene: 9. The germline V gene encodes CDR1 LNHNV and CDR2 YYDKDF (reference sequence). The CDR3 spells CATRRSRGFAKNIQYF. The CDR3 DNA reads TGTGCCACCAGAAGATCGCGGGGGTTTGCCAAAAACATTCAGTACTTC.

This sequence joins TRBV28 and TRBJ2-7, with D hard to call. Germline V CDR1 and CDR2: MDHEN, SYDVKM. V gave up 8 bases and J gave up 7 bases, with 9 bases separating them. There are 10 residues in the CDR3. The CDR3 sequence: CASRGREQYF. The CDR3 region has the DNA TGTGCCAGCCGCGGTCGGGAGCAGTACTTC.

The rearrangement uses TRBV5-4 and TRBJ2-3; a weak D match, TRBD2 (5 bases). CDR1 is SGHNT and CDR2 is YYREEE in the germline V gene (reference sequence). The V gene lost 0 bases and the J gene lost 1 base, with 9 bases spanning the gap. The CDR3 has 15 residues. The chain's CDR3 is CASSLGGLRTDTQYF. CDR3 nucleotides: TGTGCCAGCAGCTTGGGAGGGCTTCGCACAGATACGCAGTATTTT.

V usage is TRBV2 and J usage is TRBJ1-4, with 7 bases lining up with TRBD1. The CDR3 loop spans 13 amino acids. Trimming cost V 7 bases and J 10 bases; bases outside gene matches: 9. Germline V gene lookup returns CDR1 SNHLY and CDR2 FYNNEI. CDR3 nucleotides: TGTGCCAGCACTTCTAGACAGGGCGGAAAACTGTTTTTT. Protein sequence: CASTSRQGGKLFF. Filled out from reference TRBV2 and TRBJ1-4, the complete variable domain reads EPEVTQTPSHQVTQMGQEVILRCVPISNHLYFYWYRQILGQKVEFLVSFYNNEISEKSEIFDDQFSVERPDGSNFTLKIRSTKLEDSAMYFCASTSRQGGKLFFGSGTQLSVL.

V is TRBV2 and J is TRBJ2-7; TRBD1 agrees at 10 bases. V trimming: 6 bases; J trimming: 2 bases; junction bases outside the gene matches: 7. The CDR3 loop spans 15 amino acids. Germline assignment: CDR1 SNHLY and CDR2 FYNNEI. As DNA, the CDR3 is TGTGCCAGCAGACCGCTTGGACAGGGGGCCTACGAGCAGTACTTC. It yields the protein CASRPLGQGAYEQYF.